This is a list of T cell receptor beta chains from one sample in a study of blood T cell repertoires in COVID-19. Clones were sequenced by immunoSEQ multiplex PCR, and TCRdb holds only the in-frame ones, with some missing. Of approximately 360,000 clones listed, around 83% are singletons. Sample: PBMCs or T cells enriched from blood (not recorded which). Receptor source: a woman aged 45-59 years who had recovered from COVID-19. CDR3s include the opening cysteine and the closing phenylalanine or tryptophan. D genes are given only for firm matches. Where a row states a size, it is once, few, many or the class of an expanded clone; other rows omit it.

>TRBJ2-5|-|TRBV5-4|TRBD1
CASSLGQGYQETQYF
TGTGCCAGCAGCTTGGGACAGGGGTACCAAGAGACCCAGTACTTC
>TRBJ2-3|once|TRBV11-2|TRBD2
CASSSQQSGRDTQYF
TGTGCCAGCAGCTCTCAGCAAAGCGGGAGGGATACGCAGTATTTT
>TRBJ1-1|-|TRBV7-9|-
CASSTPPQGPLNSEAFF
TGTGCCAGCAGCACCCCCCCCCAGGGTCCCCTCAACTCTGAAGCTTTCTTT
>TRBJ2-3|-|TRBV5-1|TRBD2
CASSPGRTSGRDTQYF
TGCGCCAGCAGCCCGGGCAGGACTAGCGGGAGAGATACGCAGTATTTT
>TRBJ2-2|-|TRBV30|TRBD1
CAWKVGQAGSNTGELFF
TGTGCCTGGAAAGTGGGACAGGCAGGATCCAACACCGGGGAGCTGTTTTTT
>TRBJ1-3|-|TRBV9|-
CASSSRGGSGNTIYF
TGTGCCAGCAGCTCACGAGGAGGCTCTGGAAACACCATATATTTT
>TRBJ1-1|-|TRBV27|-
CASSSPLYARIPFF
TGTGCCAGCAGTAGCCCCCTTTACGCTCGAATACCTTTCTTT
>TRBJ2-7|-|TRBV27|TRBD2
CASSFSGGAYEQYF
TGTGCCAGCAGCTTTAGCGGGGGGGCCTACGAGCAGTACTTC
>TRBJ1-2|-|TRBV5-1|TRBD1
CASSLTGVVAGYTF
TGCGCCAGCAGCTTGACAGGGGTAGTCGCTGGCTACACCTTC
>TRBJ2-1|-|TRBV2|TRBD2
CASKKRTSGSWWEFF
TGTGCCAGCAAGAAAAGGACTAGCGGGAGTTGGTGGGAGTTCTTC
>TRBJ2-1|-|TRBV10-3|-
CAISEFQGSYNEQFF
TGTGCCATCAGTGAGTTCCAGGGCTCCTACAATGAGCAGTTCTTC
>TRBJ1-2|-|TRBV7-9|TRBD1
CASSSKDRGYGYTF
TGTGCCAGCAGCTCAAAGGACAGGGGCTATGGCTACACCTTC
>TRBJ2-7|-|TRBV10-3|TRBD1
CAISESGTAYEQYF
TGTGCCATCAGTGAGTCCGGGACAGCCTACGAGCAGTACTTC
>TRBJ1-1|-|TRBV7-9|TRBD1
CASSLRQGDTEAFF
TGTGCCAGCAGCTTAAGGCAGGGGGACACTGAAGCTTTCTTT
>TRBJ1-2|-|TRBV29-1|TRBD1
CSVNDGTGGAGYGYTF
TGCAGCGTTAACGACGGGACAGGGGGCGCTGGCTATGGCTACACCTTC
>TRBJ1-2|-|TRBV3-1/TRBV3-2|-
CASSQALGGNLNYGYTF
TGTGCCAGCAGCCAAGCACTAGGCGGGAACCTTAACTATGGCTACACCTTC
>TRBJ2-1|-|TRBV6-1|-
CASSEWSDEQFF
TGTGCCAGCAGTGAATGGAGCGACGAGCAGTTCTTC
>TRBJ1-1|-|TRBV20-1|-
CSASGYSRNTEAFF
TGCAGTGCTAGTGGGTACAGTCGGAACACTGAAGCTTTCTTT
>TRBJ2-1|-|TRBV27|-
CASTQGGGLYNEQFF
TGTGCCAGCACCCAAGGGGGGGGCCTTTACAATGAGCAGTTCTTC
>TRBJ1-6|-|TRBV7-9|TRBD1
CASSPEPGQGWFSSPLHF
TGTGCCAGCAGCCCTGAACCGGGACAGGGATGGTTTAGTTCACCCCTCCACTTT
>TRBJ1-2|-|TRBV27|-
CASSLSTTGGYTF
TGTGCCAGCAGTTTATCCACCACCGGTGGCTACACCTTC
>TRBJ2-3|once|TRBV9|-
CASSVAWPSTDTQYF
TGTGCCAGCAGCGTAGCCTGGCCCAGCACAGATACGCAGTATTTT
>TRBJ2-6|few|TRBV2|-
CASSESAGSGANVLTF
TGTGCCAGCAGTGAATCGGCAGGGTCTGGGGCCAACGTCCTGACTTTC
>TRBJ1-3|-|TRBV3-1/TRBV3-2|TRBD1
CASSRQGTIGNTIYF
TGTGCCAGCAGCCGACAGGGAACGATTGGAAACACCATATATTTT
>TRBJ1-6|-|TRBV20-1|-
CSASSRGHLNSPLHF
TGCAGTGCTAGTAGTCGGGGACACCTTAATTCACCCCTCCACTTT
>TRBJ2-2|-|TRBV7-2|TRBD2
CASSYWTSGGSYTGELFF
TGTGCCAGCAGCTATTGGACTAGCGGGGGGTCGTACACCGGGGAGCTGTTTTTT
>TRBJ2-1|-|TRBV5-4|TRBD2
CASSSGTRDEQFF
TGTGCCAGCAGCTCCGGGACTAGAGATGAGCAGTTCTTC
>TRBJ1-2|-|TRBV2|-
CASSPGYGYTF
TGTGCCAGCAGCCCAGGGTATGGCTACACCTTC
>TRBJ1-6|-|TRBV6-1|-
CASSGATGAYSPLHF
TGTGCCAGCAGTGGAGCCACAGGCGCCTATTCACCCCTCCACTTT
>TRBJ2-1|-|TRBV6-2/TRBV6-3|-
CASSPWTPRGEQFF
TGTGCCAGCAGCCCCTGGACCCCACGGGGTGAGCAGTTCTTC
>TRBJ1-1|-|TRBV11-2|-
CASSTLNTEAFF
TGTGCCAGCAGCACATTGAACACTGAAGCTTTCTTT
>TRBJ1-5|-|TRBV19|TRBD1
CASRELQGSMRNQPQHF
TGTGCCAGTAGGGAACTACAGGGGTCGATGCGCAATCAGCCCCAGCATTTT
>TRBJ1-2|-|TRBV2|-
CASSGDGSYYGYTF
TGTGCCAGCAGTGGGGACGGGAGTTACTATGGCTACACCTTC
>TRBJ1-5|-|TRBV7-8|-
CASSSTGFLGNQPQHF
TGTGCCAGCAGCTCTACAGGGTTTTTGGGCAATCAGCCCCAGCATTTT
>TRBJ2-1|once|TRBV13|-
CASRLGGDSYNEQFF
TGTGCCAGCAGACTAGGAGGAGACTCCTACAATGAGCAGTTCTTC